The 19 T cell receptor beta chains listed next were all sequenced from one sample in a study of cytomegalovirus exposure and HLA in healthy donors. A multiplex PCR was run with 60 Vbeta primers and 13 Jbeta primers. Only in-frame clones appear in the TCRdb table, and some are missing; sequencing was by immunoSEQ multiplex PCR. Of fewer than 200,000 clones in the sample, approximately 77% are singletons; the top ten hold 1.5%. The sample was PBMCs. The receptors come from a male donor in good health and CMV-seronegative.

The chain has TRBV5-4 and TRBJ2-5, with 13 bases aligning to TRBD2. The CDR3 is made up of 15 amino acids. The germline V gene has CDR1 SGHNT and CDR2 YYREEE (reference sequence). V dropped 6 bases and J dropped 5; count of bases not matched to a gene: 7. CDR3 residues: CASTLGTSGIETQYF. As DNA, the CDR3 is TGTGCCAGCACCCTAGGGACTAGCGGGATTGAGACCCAGTACTTC.

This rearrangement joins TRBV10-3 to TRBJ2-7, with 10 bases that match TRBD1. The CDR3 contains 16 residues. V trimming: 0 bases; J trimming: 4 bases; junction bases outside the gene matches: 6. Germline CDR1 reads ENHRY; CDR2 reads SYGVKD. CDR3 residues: CAISESRPGQGYEQYF. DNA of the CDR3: TGTGCCATCAGTGAGTCCCGACCGGGACAGGGGTACGAGCAGTACTTC.

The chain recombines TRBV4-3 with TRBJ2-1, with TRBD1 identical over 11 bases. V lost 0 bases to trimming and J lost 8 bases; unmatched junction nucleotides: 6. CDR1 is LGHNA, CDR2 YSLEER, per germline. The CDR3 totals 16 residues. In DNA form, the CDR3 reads TGCGCCAGCAGCCAAGATACCGGGACAGGGGGGCATGAGCAGTTCTTC. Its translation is CASSQDTGTGGHEQFF.

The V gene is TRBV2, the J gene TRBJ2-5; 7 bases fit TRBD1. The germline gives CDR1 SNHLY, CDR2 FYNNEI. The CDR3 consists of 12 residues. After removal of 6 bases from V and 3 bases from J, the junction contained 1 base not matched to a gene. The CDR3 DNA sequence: TGTGCCAGCAGGGGGACAGAAGAGACCCAGTACTTC. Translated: CASRGTEETQYF.

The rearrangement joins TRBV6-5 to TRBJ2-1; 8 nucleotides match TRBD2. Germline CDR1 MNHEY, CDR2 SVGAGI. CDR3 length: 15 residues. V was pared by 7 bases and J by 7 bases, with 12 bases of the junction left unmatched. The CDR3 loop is CASTIGGGRVNEQFF. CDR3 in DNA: TGTGCCAGCACGATCGGGGGGGGTCGGGTGAATGAGCAGTTCTTC.

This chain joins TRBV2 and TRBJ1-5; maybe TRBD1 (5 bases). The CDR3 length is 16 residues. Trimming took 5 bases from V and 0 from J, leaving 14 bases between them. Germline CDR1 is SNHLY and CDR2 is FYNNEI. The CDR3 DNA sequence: TGTGCCAGCAGTCGTGGGGCACAGAATAGCAATCAGCCCCAGCATTTT. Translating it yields CASSRGAQNSNQPQHF.

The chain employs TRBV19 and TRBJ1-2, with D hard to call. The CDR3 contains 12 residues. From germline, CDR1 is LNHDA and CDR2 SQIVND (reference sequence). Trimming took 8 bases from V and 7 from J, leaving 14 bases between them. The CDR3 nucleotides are TGTGCCAGTCGAGCCCGAGCTATTGGCTACACCTTC. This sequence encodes CASRARAIGYTF.

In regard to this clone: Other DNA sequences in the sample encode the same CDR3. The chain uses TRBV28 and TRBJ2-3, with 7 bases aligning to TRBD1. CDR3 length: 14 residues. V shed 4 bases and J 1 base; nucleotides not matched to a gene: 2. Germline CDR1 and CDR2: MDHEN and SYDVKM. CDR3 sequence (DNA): TGTGCCAGCAGTTCAGGACAGGGCACAGATACGCAGTATTTT. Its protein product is CASSSGQGTDTQYF.

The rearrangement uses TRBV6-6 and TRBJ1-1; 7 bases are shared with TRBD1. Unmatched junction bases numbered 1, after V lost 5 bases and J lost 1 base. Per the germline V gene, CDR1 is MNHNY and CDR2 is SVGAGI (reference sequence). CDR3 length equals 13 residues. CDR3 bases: TGTGCCAGCAGTACAGGGGCGAACACTGAAGCTTTCTTT. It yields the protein CASSTGANTEAFF.

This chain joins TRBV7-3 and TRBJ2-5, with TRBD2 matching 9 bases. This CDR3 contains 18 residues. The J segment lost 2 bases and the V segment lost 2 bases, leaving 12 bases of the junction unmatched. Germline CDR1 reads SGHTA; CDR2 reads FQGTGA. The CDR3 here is CASSLGPGRGGRQETQYF. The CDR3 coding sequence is TGTGCCAGCAGCTTAGGCCCCGGGCGGGGGGGACGGCAAGAGACCCAGTACTTC.

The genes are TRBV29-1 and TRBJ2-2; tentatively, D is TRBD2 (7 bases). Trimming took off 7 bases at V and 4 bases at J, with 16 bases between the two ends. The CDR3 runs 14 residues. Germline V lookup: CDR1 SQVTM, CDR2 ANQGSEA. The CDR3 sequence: CSAKGGVGTGELFF. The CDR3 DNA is TGCAGCGCCAAGGGGGGGGTCGGCACCGGGGAGCTGTTTTTT.

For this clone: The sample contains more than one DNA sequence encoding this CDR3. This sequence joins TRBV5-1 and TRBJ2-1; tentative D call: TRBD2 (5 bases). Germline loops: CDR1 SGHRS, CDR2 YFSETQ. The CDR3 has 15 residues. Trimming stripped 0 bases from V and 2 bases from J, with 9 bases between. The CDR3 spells CASSLGGSTYNEQFF. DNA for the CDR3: TGCGCCAGCAGCTTGGGTGGGAGTACCTACAATGAGCAGTTCTTC.

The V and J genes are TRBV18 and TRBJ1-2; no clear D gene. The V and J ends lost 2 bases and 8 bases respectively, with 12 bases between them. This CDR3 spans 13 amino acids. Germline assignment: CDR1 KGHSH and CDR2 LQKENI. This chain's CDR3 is CASSPGGEGGYTF. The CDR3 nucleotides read TGTGCCAGCTCACCAGGCGGGGAGGGAGGCTACACCTTC.

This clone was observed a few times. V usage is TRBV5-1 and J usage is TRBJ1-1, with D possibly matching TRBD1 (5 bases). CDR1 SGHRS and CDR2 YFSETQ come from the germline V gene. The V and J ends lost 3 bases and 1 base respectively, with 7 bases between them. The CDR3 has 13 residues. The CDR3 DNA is TGCGCCAGCAGCTACACAGGGAACACTGAAGCTTTCTTT. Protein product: CASSYTGNTEAFF.

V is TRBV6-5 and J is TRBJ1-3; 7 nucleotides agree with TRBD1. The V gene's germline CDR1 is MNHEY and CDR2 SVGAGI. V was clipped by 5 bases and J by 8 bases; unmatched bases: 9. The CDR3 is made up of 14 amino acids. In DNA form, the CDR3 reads TGTGCCAGCAGTGAGACAGGGTCCTTGGACACCATATATTTT. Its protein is CASSETGSLDTIYF.

This chain's CDR3 is CAISASLAGVTDTQYF. The CDR3 nucleotides read TGTGCCATCAGTGCATCACTAGCGGGCGTTACAGATACGCAGTATTTT. V gene TRBV10-3 combines with J gene TRBJ2-3; 9 positions match TRBD2. This CDR3 has 16 residues. From germline, CDR1 is ENHRY and CDR2 SYGVKD. V was clipped by 4 bases and J by 3 bases; unmatched bases: 8.

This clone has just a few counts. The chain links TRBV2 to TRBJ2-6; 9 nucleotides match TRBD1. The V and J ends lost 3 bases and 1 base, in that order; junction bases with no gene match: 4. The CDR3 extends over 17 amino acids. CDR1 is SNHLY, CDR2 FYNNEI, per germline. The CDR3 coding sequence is TGTGCCAGCAGTGAGCGGACAGGGGCTTCTGGGGCCAACGTCCTGACTTTC. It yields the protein CASSERTGASGANVLTF.

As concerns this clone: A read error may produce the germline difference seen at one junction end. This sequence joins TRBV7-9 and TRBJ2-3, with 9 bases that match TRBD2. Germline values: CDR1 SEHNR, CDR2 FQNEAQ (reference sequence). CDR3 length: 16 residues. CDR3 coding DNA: TGTTCCAGCAGCTTACTCGCGGGGGGGCCAGGGGATACGCAGTATTTT. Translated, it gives CSSSLLAGGPGDTQYF.

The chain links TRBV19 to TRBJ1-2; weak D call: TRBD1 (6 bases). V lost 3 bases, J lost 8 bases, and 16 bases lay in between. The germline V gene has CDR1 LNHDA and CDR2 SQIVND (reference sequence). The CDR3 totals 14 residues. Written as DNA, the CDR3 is TGTGCCAGTAGTATGTCAGGGACAAACGGCGGCTACACCTTC. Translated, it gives CASSMSGTNGGYTF.